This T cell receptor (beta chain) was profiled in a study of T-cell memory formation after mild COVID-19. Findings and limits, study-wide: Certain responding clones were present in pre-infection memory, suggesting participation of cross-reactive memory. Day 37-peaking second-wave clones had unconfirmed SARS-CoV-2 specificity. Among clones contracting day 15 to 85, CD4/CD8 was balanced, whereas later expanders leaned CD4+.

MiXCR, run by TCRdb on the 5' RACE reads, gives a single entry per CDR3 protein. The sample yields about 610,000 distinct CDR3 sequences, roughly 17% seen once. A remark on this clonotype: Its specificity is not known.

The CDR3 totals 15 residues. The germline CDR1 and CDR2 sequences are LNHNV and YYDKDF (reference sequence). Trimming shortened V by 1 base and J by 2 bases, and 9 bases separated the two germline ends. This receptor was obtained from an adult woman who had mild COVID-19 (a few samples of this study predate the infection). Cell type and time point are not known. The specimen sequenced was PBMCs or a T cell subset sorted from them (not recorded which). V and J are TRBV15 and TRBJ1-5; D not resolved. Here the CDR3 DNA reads TGTGCCACCAGCAGAGTAGGGATCGGCAATCAGCCCCAGCATTTT. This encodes CATSRVGIGNQPQHF.